This is a list of T cell receptor beta chains from one sample in a study of blood T cell repertoires in COVID-19. Assay: immunoSEQ multiplex PCR; the TCRdb copy retains only in-frame clones and omits some. The sample shows 360,000 or so clones, 85% to 90% of them seen only once. Specimen: PBMCs or T cells enriched from blood (not recorded which). These receptors were collected from a woman aged 25-40 years who had been exposed to COVID-19. Both conserved end residues are part of each CDR3. The order of the fields is V gene, J gene, CDR3 protein.

>TRBV28|TRBJ1-6
CASKLGTENSPLHF
>TRBV10-2|TRBJ1-6
CASSENRKNSPLHF
>TRBV4-2|TRBJ2-7
CASSQVWGASGNYEQYF
>TRBV29-1|TRBJ1-1
CSVATTTGALGSKAFF
>TRBV6-4|TRBJ2-2
CASSDHWGAGELFF
>TRBV5-1|TRBJ1-1
CASSLGTGDTEAFF
>TRBV4-2|TRBJ2-1
CASSPGQGALEQFF
>TRBV28|TRBJ1-2
CASSSQGQGGYTF
>TRBV12-3/TRBV12-4|TRBJ1-1
CASSLSDTEAFF
>TRBV7-9|TRBJ1-5
CASSLRGEAQPQHF
>TRBV4-1|TRBJ2-3
CASSRGLAGGPVKQYF
>TRBV18|TRBJ1-1
CASSPGGLSEAFF
>TRBV7-9|TRBJ2-1
CASSLVSANEQFF
>TRBV7-3|TRBJ1-1
CASTQGWNTEAFF
>TRBV20-1|TRBJ2-7
CSAIDLLAGSGEQYF
>TRBV29-1|TRBJ2-1
CSVDGGEQFF
>TRBV2|TRBJ2-7
CASSGGRRGLEQYF
>TRBV7-3|TRBJ2-2
CASSLGGTTNTGELFF
>TRBV30|TRBJ2-7
CAWTGYEQYF
>TRBV12-5|TRBJ2-4
CASGLVEESKNIQYF
>TRBV3-1/TRBV3-2|TRBJ2-1
CASSRRTGVYNEQFF
>TRBV14|TRBJ2-7
CASSQEGGDPYEQYF
>TRBV28|TRBJ2-7
CASSWGSGSPSSYEQYF
>TRBV27|TRBJ2-1
CASSVAGRQFF
>TRBV7-9|TRBJ1-1
CASSTQQGLRTEAFF
>TRBV6-1|TRBJ2-1
CASSERGGGNEQFF
>TRBV28|TRBJ1-4
CASSLSGTNEKLFF
>TRBV11-2|TRBJ1-2
CASSLRVYGYTF
>TRBV27|TRBJ1-2
CASSEDSLSSIYGYTF
>TRBV5-1|TRBJ1-2
CASSLAADGYTF
>TRBV27|TRBJ1-1
CASSPGRGSNTEAFF
>TRBV28|TRBJ2-7
CASSLVPQLSYEQYF
>TRBV19|TRBJ1-5
CASSIAGGFQPQHF
>TRBV5-8|TRBJ2-7
CASSFILRASEQYF
>TRBV24-1|TRBJ2-3
CATSDPLAGDRDTQYF
>TRBV6-6|TRBJ1-1
CASSYSQDFF
>TRBV15|TRBJ2-7
CATSRRLAGSYEQYF
>TRBV23-1|TRBJ2-7
CASSQGQGAFEQYF
>TRBV6-5|TRBJ1-1
CASSYSRSGNTEAFF
>TRBV27|TRBJ1-2
CASSLTGTGEYGYTF
>TRBV7-6|TRBJ2-7
CASSLALGPREQYF
>TRBV5-1|TRBJ2-3
CASSEQAGYTDTQYF
>TRBV27|TRBJ1-5
CASSLGSCPGRDGVNSNQPQHF
>TRBV6-1|TRBJ1-4
CASSGNRDLNEKLFF
>TRBV6-2/TRBV6-3|TRBJ2-4
CASSYFRDTTAKNIQYF
>TRBV7-9|TRBJ1-1
CASSFNRRNTEAFF
>TRBV7-3|TRBJ2-1
CASSLNYGGNEQFF
>TRBV5-1|TRBJ2-1
CASSFTSGTYNEQFF
>TRBV11-3|TRBJ2-5
CASTPGQGALGGETQYF